The rows below give T cell receptor beta chains drawn from one sample of a study of response to subunit inactivated influenza vaccine. TCRdb re-called the RT-PCR reads through MiXCR, storing one row per CDR3 protein. Of roughly 630,000 distinct CDR3 sequences listed, 14% are singletons. The specimen was PBMCs from blood, collected less than 15 days before vaccination. These receptors were taken from a man in his fifties or sixties who received an inactivated influenza vaccine. The CDR3 runs from the conserved cysteine through the conserved F or W. A D gene is named only where the DNA matches it firmly. Clone sizes are given selectively: once, few, many, or a class where the clone is expanded.

j_call: TRBJ2-5; cdr3_length: 16; clone_size: few; d_call: TRBD2; v_call: TRBV20-1; cdr3_aa: CSARVFGGRVEETQYF; cdr3_nt: TGCAGTGCTAGAGTTTTCGGCGGGAGGGTTGAGGAGACCCAGTACTTC
j_call: TRBJ2-6; cdr3_length: 16; clone_size: .; d_call: .; v_call: TRBV7-2; cdr3_aa: CASSPSGARGANVLTF; cdr3_nt: TGTGCCAGCAGCCCCTCGGGGGCGCGAGGGGCCAACGTCCTGACTTTC
j_call: TRBJ2-3; cdr3_length: 18; clone_size: many; d_call: TRBD2; v_call: TRBV27; cdr3_aa: CASSFGLAGVLRTDTQYF; cdr3_nt: TGTGCCAGCAGTTTTGGTTTGGCGGGAGTGTTGAGGACAGATACGCAGTATTTT
j_call: TRBJ1-4; cdr3_length: 15; clone_size: .; d_call: .; v_call: TRBV21-1; cdr3_aa: CASSLDREANEKLFF; cdr3_nt: TGTGCCAGCAGTCTCGACAGGGAGGCTAATGAAAAACTGTTTTTT
j_call: TRBJ2-3; cdr3_length: 15; clone_size: few; d_call: TRBD2; v_call: TRBV29-1; cdr3_aa: CSTTRGLAGGDTQYF; cdr3_nt: TGCAGCACAACTAGAGGACTAGCGGGAGGTGATACGCAGTATTTT
j_call: TRBJ2-1; cdr3_length: 15; clone_size: few; d_call: .; v_call: TRBV10-1; cdr3_aa: CASTPAGEPYNEQFF; cdr3_nt: TGCGCCAGCACCCCAGCGGGTGAACCGTACAATGAGCAGTTCTTC
j_call: TRBJ2-3; cdr3_length: 14; clone_size: few; d_call: .; v_call: TRBV29-1; cdr3_aa: CSVEGRGDQDTQYF; cdr3_nt: TGCAGCGTTGAAGGCAGGGGGGACCAAGATACGCAGTATTTT
j_call: TRBJ2-2; cdr3_length: 16; clone_size: few; d_call: .; v_call: TRBV4-1; cdr3_aa: CASSQRPTRATGELFF; cdr3_nt: TGCGCCAGCAGCCAAAGGCCCACGAGGGCCACCGGGGAGCTGTTTTTT
j_call: TRBJ2-7; cdr3_length: 15; clone_size: few; d_call: TRBD2; v_call: TRBV4-2; cdr3_aa: CASSQEGTSGGEQYF; cdr3_nt: TGTGCCAGCAGCCAAGAAGGGACTAGCGGGGGCGAGCAGTACTTC
j_call: TRBJ2-5; cdr3_length: 16; clone_size: .; d_call: TRBD2; v_call: TRBV7-2; cdr3_aa: CASSLGPSGSFETQYF; cdr3_nt: TGTGCCAGCAGCTTAGGGCCTAGCGGGAGTTTCGAGACCCAGTACTTC
j_call: TRBJ1-5; cdr3_length: 16; clone_size: .; d_call: .; v_call: TRBV20-1; cdr3_aa: CSAMSVDHYSNQPQHF; cdr3_nt: TGCAGTGCTATGTCAGTCGACCATTATAGCAATCAGCCCCAGCATTTT
j_call: TRBJ2-3; cdr3_length: 14; clone_size: .; d_call: .; v_call: TRBV29-1; cdr3_aa: CSVIAKSSTDTQYF; cdr3_nt: TGCAGCGTTATCGCTAAGTCTAGCACAGATACGCAGTATTTT
j_call: TRBJ2-3; cdr3_length: 17; clone_size: .; d_call: TRBD2; v_call: TRBV20-1; cdr3_aa: CSARGPGLAGVLDTQYF; cdr3_nt: TGCAGTGCTAGGGGACCGGGACTAGCGGGAGTCTTGGATACGCAGTATTTT
j_call: TRBJ1-5; cdr3_length: 15; clone_size: few; d_call: .; v_call: TRBV5-1; cdr3_aa: CASSLVPGDSQPQHF; cdr3_nt: TGCGCCAGCAGCTTGGTACCAGGGGATTCGCAGCCCCAGCATTTT
j_call: TRBJ2-6; cdr3_length: 16; clone_size: .; d_call: TRBD1; v_call: TRBV2; cdr3_aa: CASISTGLSGANVLTF; cdr3_nt: TGTGCCAGCATCTCGACAGGGCTCTCTGGGGCCAACGTCCTGACTTTC
j_call: TRBJ1-1; cdr3_length: 14; clone_size: few; d_call: .; v_call: TRBV12-3/TRBV12-4; cdr3_aa: CASSFNWRITEAFF; cdr3_nt: TGTGCCAGCAGTTTTAATTGGCGGATCACTGAAGCTTTCTTT
j_call: TRBJ2-1; cdr3_length: 19; clone_size: .; d_call: TRBD2; v_call: TRBV24-1; cdr3_aa: CATSDPKPDSGRGLDEQFF; cdr3_nt: TGTGCCACCAGTGACCCGAAACCCGATAGCGGGAGAGGTCTCGATGAGCAGTTCTTC
j_call: TRBJ2-5; cdr3_length: 13; clone_size: .; d_call: .; v_call: TRBV5-1; cdr3_aa: CASSSHSKETQYF; cdr3_nt: TGCGCCAGCAGCTCCCACAGCAAAGAGACCCAGTACTTC
j_call: TRBJ2-3; cdr3_length: 13; clone_size: few; d_call: .; v_call: TRBV29-1; cdr3_aa: CSVAVISTDTQYF; cdr3_nt: TGCAGCGTTGCCGTTATTTCCACAGATACGCAGTATTTT
j_call: TRBJ2-7; cdr3_length: 12; clone_size: few; d_call: .; v_call: TRBV2; cdr3_aa: CASSDRGQEQYF; cdr3_nt: TGTGCCAGCAGTGACAGGGGTCAGGAGCAGTACTTC
j_call: TRBJ2-2; cdr3_length: 16; clone_size: .; d_call: .; v_call: TRBV11-2; cdr3_aa: CASSYARGANTGELFF; cdr3_nt: TGTGCCAGCAGCTACGCTAGGGGAGCGAACACCGGGGAGCTGTTTTTT
j_call: TRBJ2-6; cdr3_length: 17; clone_size: .; d_call: TRBD1; v_call: TRBV4-3; cdr3_aa: CASSRTGGYAGANVLTF; cdr3_nt: TGCGCCAGCAGCCGAACAGGGGGTTATGCTGGGGCCAACGTCCTGACTTTC
j_call: TRBJ2-5; cdr3_length: 13; clone_size: .; d_call: .; v_call: TRBV7-9; cdr3_aa: CASGEYGEETQYF; cdr3_nt: TGTGCCAGCGGGGAGTACGGAGAAGAGACCCAGTACTTC
j_call: TRBJ1-1; cdr3_length: 14; clone_size: .; d_call: TRBD1; v_call: TRBV5-1; cdr3_aa: CASSQDRVFTEAFF; cdr3_nt: TGCGCCAGCAGCCAGGACAGGGTGTTCACTGAAGCTTTCTTT
j_call: TRBJ2-1; cdr3_length: 15; clone_size: .; d_call: TRBD2; v_call: TRBV10-3; cdr3_aa: CAISPGTSGYNEQFF; cdr3_nt: TGTGCCATCAGCCCCGGGACTAGCGGATACAATGAGCAGTTCTTC
j_call: TRBJ2-3; cdr3_length: 17; clone_size: few; d_call: TRBD1; v_call: TRBV7-2; cdr3_aa: CASSLGQGALGTDTQYF; cdr3_nt: TGTGCCAGCAGCTTAGGACAGGGGGCGCTCGGGACAGATACGCAGTATTTT
j_call: TRBJ2-7; cdr3_length: 15; clone_size: .; d_call: TRBD2; v_call: TRBV7-2; cdr3_aa: CASSHRTSGVYEQYF; cdr3_nt: TGTGCCAGCAGCCACAGGACTAGCGGAGTTTACGAGCAGTACTTC
j_call: TRBJ2-2; cdr3_length: 16; clone_size: .; d_call: .; v_call: TRBV5-1; cdr3_aa: CASSMVGDGNTGELFF; cdr3_nt: TGCGCCAGCAGCATGGTGGGCGATGGGAACACCGGGGAGCTGTTTTTT
j_call: TRBJ2-7; cdr3_length: 17; clone_size: few; d_call: TRBD2; v_call: TRBV6-4; cdr3_aa: CASSDLGGMVSGNEQYF; cdr3_nt: TGTGCCAGCAGTGACCTGGGAGGGATGGTGTCGGGTAACGAGCAGTACTTC
j_call: TRBJ1-2; cdr3_length: 13; clone_size: few; d_call: .; v_call: TRBV20-1; cdr3_aa: CSAPLSPNYGYTF; cdr3_nt: TGCAGTGCTCCTTTATCCCCTAACTATGGCTACACCTTC
j_call: TRBJ2-7; cdr3_length: 17; clone_size: few; d_call: TRBD2; v_call: TRBV20-1; cdr3_aa: CSARGLAGEYRAYEQYF; cdr3_nt: TGCAGTGCTAGAGGACTAGCGGGAGAGTACAGGGCCTACGAGCAGTACTTC
j_call: TRBJ2-1; cdr3_length: 14; clone_size: few; d_call: TRBD2; v_call: TRBV28; cdr3_aa: CASILTSGYNEQFF; cdr3_nt: TGTGCCAGCATTTTAACTAGCGGTTACAATGAGCAGTTCTTC
j_call: TRBJ2-7; cdr3_length: 19; clone_size: once; d_call: TRBD2; v_call: TRBV29-1; cdr3_aa: CSVEDRGGTSGTSSYEQYF; cdr3_nt: TGCAGCGTTGAAGATCGGGGAGGGACTAGCGGGACATCTTCCTACGAGCAGTACTTC
j_call: TRBJ2-1; cdr3_length: 18; clone_size: .; d_call: TRBD2; v_call: TRBV4-2; cdr3_aa: CASSQVSSSGSSYNEQFF; cdr3_nt: TGTGCCAGCAGCCAAGTGTCATCGAGCGGGAGTTCCTACAATGAGCAGTTCTTC
j_call: TRBJ2-7; cdr3_length: 17; clone_size: many; d_call: TRBD1; v_call: TRBV28; cdr3_aa: CASSFPLFPRDSYEQYF; cdr3_nt: TGTGCCAGCAGTTTCCCACTATTTCCCCGGGACAGCTACGAGCAGTACTTC
j_call: TRBJ2-5; cdr3_length: 14; clone_size: few; d_call: TRBD1; v_call: TRBV12-3/TRBV12-4; cdr3_aa: CASSKQGVEETQYF; cdr3_nt: TGTGCCAGCAGTAAACAGGGGGTGGAAGAGACCCAGTACTTC
j_call: TRBJ2-5; cdr3_length: 12; clone_size: .; d_call: .; v_call: TRBV5-6; cdr3_aa: CASSYNSGTKYF; cdr3_nt: TGTGCCAGCAGCTACAATTCCGGGACAAAGTACTTC
j_call: TRBJ2-5; cdr3_length: 15; clone_size: .; d_call: .; v_call: TRBV6-2/TRBV6-3; cdr3_aa: CASSFTHDITETQYF; cdr3_nt: TGTGCCAGCAGTTTCACACACGACATAACGGAGACCCAGTACTTC
j_call: TRBJ2-3; cdr3_length: 17; clone_size: many; d_call: TRBD1; v_call: TRBV7-6; cdr3_aa: CASSLAYPGGGADTQYF; cdr3_nt: TGTGCCAGCAGCTTAGCGTATCCAGGGGGTGGTGCAGATACGCAGTATTTT
j_call: TRBJ2-2; cdr3_length: 16; clone_size: .; d_call: TRBD1; v_call: TRBV7-8; cdr3_aa: CASSPLGTAYTGELFF; cdr3_nt: TGTGCCAGCAGCCCACTCGGGACAGCTTACACCGGGGAGCTGTTTTTT
j_call: TRBJ2-1; cdr3_length: 15; clone_size: few; d_call: TRBD1; v_call: TRBV7-2; cdr3_aa: CVSSLGQGAYNEQFF; cdr3_nt: TGTGTCAGCAGCTTAGGCCAGGGGGCTTACAATGAGCAGTTCTTC
j_call: TRBJ1-2; cdr3_length: 14; clone_size: many; d_call: .; v_call: TRBV4-2; cdr3_aa: CASSQERSGYGYTF; cdr3_nt: TGTGCCAGCAGCCAAGAGCGGTCAGGGTATGGCTACACCTTC
j_call: TRBJ2-5; cdr3_length: 12; clone_size: many; d_call: .; v_call: TRBV20-1; cdr3_aa: CSARVTGETQYF; cdr3_nt: TGCAGTGCTAGAGTGACAGGAGAGACCCAGTACTTC
j_call: TRBJ2-4; cdr3_length: 12; clone_size: few; d_call: .; v_call: TRBV25-1; cdr3_aa: CASSGPWDIQYF; cdr3_nt: TGTGCCAGCAGTGGCCCGTGGGACATTCAGTACTTC
j_call: TRBJ2-5; cdr3_length: 13; clone_size: .; d_call: TRBD2; v_call: TRBV20-1; cdr3_aa: CSAATSVWETQYF; cdr3_nt: TGCAGTGCAGCGACTAGCGTCTGGGAGACCCAGTACTTC
j_call: TRBJ2-7; cdr3_length: 18; clone_size: .; d_call: TRBD2; v_call: TRBV9; cdr3_aa: CASSPPPGLARASYEQYF; cdr3_nt: TGTGCCAGCAGTCCTCCCCCGGGACTAGCGAGAGCCTCCTACGAGCAGTACTTC
j_call: TRBJ2-1; cdr3_length: 17; clone_size: many; d_call: .; v_call: TRBV6-5; cdr3_aa: CASSYSFPESSYNEQFF; cdr3_nt: TGTGCCAGCAGTTACTCGTTCCCAGAGAGCTCCTACAATGAGCAGTTCTTC
j_call: TRBJ2-7; cdr3_length: 12; clone_size: .; d_call: TRBD2; v_call: TRBV6-5; cdr3_aa: CASRRLASEQYF; cdr3_nt: TGTGCCAGCAGACGACTAGCGTCCGAGCAGTACTTC
j_call: TRBJ2-1; cdr3_length: 14; clone_size: .; d_call: .; v_call: TRBV28; cdr3_aa: CASSLQPDYNEQFF; cdr3_nt: TGTGCCAGCAGTTTGCAGCCCGACTACAATGAGCAGTTCTTC
j_call: TRBJ2-2; cdr3_length: 14; clone_size: .; d_call: TRBD2; v_call: TRBV28; cdr3_aa: CASSFSGRAKELFF; cdr3_nt: TGTGCCAGCAGTTTTAGCGGGAGGGCGAAGGAGCTGTTTTTT